The T cell receptor (beta chain) under discussion was sequenced for a study of CD4 T cells in relation to SARS-CoV-2 and coronaviruses. Study conclusions and caveats: The assay detects memory recall responses, not culture-primed primary responses.

Trimming pared 6 bases from V and 6 bases from J, leaving 14 bases between. The germline V gene encodes CDR1 SEHNR and CDR2 FQNEAQ (reference sequence). CDR3 length: 14 amino acids. As for this clone: Its matching antigen is unknown.

Sequencing used immunoSEQ multiplex PCR; TCRdb keeps in-frame clones, though not all of them. The repertoire holds tens of thousands of clones, with over 75% as singletons. The sample was naive CD4+ T cells from PBMCs, cultured in vitro. Specified subset: naive CD4+ T cells isolated by negative enrichment. V usage is TRBV7-9 and J usage is TRBJ2-2; maybe TRBD2 (6 bases). This TCR derives from an adult with COVID-19. CDR3 sequence (DNA): TGTGCCAGCAGGTCGGTAGCGGAGGCCGGGGAGCTGTTTTTT. As protein: CASRSVAEAGELFF.